This T cell receptor (beta chain) derives from a study of blood T cell repertoires in COVID-19. Some clones are missing from TCRdb's copy, which holds only in-frame ones; the method was immunoSEQ multiplex PCR. Of under 350,000 clones in the sample, over 75% were seen once. The CDR3 consists of 14 residues. CDR1 LNHDA and CDR2 SQIVND come from the germline V gene (reference sequence). The trim removed 7 bases at V and 8 bases at J, leaving 10 bases unmatched. Residents of 24 US areas, aged about 18 to 95 years, made up the participants. Grouping used clinical history reported by participants in a survey and questionnaire.

Sequenced sample: PBMCs or T cells enriched from blood (not recorded which). This sequence joins TRBV19 and TRBJ2-1, with 8 bases matching TRBD1. This receptor was identified in a man under 40 who had recovered from COVID-19. This CDR3 is CASTRDRGRDEQFF. CDR3 coding DNA: TGTGCCAGTACTCGTGACAGGGGTAGGGATGAGCAGTTCTTC. The variable domain in full, with the rest retrieved from reference TRBV19 and TRBJ2-1, is DGGITQSPKYLFRKEGQNVTLSCEQNLNHDAMYWYRQDPGQGLRLIYYSQIVNDFQKGDIAEGYSVSREKKESFPLTVTSAQKNPTAFYLCASTRDRGRDEQFFGPGTRLTVL.